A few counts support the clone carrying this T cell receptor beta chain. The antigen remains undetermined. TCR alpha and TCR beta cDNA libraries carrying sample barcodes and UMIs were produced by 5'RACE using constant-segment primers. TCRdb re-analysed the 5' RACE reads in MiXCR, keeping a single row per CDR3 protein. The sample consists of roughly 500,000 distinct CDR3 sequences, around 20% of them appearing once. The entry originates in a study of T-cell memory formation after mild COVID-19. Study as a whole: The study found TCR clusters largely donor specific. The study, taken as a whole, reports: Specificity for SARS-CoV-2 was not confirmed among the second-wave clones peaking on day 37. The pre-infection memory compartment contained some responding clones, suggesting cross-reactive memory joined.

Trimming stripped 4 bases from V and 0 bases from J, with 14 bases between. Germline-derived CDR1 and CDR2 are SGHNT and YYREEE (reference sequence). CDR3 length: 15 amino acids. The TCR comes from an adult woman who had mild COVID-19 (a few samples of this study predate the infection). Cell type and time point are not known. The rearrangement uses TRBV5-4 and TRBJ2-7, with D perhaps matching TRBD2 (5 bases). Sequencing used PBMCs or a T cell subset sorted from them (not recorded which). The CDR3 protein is CASSDSSTFSYEQYF. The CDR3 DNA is TGTGCCAGCAGCGATTCTAGCACCTTCTCCTACGAGCAGTACTTC.